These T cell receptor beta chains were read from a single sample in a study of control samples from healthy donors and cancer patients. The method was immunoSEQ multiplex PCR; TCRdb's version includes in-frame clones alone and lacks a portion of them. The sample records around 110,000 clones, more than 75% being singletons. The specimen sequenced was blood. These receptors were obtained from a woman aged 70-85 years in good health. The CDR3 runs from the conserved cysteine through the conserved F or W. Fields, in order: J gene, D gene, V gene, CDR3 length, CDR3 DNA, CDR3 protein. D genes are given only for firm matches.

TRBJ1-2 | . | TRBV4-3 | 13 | TGCGCCAGCAGCCAAGGCCCGGAGAATGGCTACACCTTC | CASSQGPENGYTF
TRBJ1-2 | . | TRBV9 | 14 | TGTGCCAGCAGCGTGGGGGTTGGCAACTATGGCTACACCTTC | CASSVGVGNYGYTF
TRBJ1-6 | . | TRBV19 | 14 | TGTGCCACTTCTCTCCGGGGCTATAATTCACCCCTCCACTTT | CATSLRGYNSPLHF
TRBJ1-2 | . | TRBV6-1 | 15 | TGTGCCAGCAGTGAAGGAATGGGGACTGCCTATGGCTACACCTTC | CASSEGMGTAYGYTF
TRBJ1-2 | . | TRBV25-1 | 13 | TGTGCCAGCAGTGAGACGACGGGCTATGGCTACACCTTC | CASSETTGYGYTF
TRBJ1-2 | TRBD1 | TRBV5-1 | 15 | TGCGCCAGCAGCCCGGGGGACAGGGGCAACTATGGCTACACCTTC | CASSPGDRGNYGYTF
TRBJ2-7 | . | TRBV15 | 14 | TGTGCCACCAGCAGAGGGGACCTCTCCTACGAGCAGTACTTC | CATSRGDLSYEQYF
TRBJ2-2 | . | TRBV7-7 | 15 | TGTGCCAGCAGCTTATACGGGGCGAACACCGGGGAGCTGTTTTTT | CASSLYGANTGELFF
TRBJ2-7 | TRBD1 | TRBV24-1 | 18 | TGTGCCACCAGTGATACTCGGACAGGGGGCTCAAGCTCCTACGAGCAGTACTTC | CATSDTRTGGSSSYEQYF
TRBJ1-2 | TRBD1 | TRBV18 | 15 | TGTGCCAGCTCACCCGGACAGGGGGCAAACTATGGCTACACCTTC | CASSPGQGANYGYTF
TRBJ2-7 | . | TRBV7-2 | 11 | TGTGCCAGCAGCTTAGCGCTTGAGCAGTACTTC | CASSLALEQYF
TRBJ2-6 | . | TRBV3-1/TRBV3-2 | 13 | TGTGCCAGCAGCCAGCGGGGGGCCAACGTCCTGACTTTC | CASSQRGANVLTF
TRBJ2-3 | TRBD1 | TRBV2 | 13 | TGTGCCACTCTGCAGGGACAGCCAGAAACGCAGTATTTT | CATLQGQPETQYF
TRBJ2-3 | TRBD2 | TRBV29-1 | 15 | TGCAGCGTCGTCCTAGCGGGGGGTTCGACAGATACGCAGTATTTT | CSVVLAGGSTDTQYF
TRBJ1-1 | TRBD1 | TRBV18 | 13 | TGTGCCAGCTCACGAACAGGGGACACTGAAGCTTTCTTT | CASSRTGDTEAFF
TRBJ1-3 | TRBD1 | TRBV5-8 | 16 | TGTGCCAGCAGCTTGTTGTCAGGGGGAGGTGGAAACACCATATATTTT | CASSLLSGGGGNTIYF
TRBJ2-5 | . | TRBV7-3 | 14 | TGTGCCAGCAGCACGATAGGAATGAAAGAGACCCAGTACTTC | CASSTIGMKETQYF
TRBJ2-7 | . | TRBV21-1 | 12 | TGTGCCAGCAGCTGGGGTGCCTACGAGCAGTACTTC | CASSWGAYEQYF
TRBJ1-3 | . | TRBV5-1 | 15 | TGCGCCAGCAGACCCGACAGGATCGGTGGAAACACCATATATTTT | CASRPDRIGGNTIYF
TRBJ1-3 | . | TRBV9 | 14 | TGTGCCAGCAGCGTAGAGTCAGCCGGAAACACCATATATTTT | CASSVESAGNTIYF
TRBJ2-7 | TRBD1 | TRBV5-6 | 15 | TGTGCCAGCAGCTTGTACGGGACAGGGGGCTACGAGCAGTACTTC | CASSLYGTGGYEQYF
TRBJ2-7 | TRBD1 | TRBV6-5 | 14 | TGTGCCAGCAGAGTATTGACAGGGAATTACGAGCAGTACTTC | CASRVLTGNYEQYF
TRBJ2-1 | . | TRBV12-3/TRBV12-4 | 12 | TGTGCCAGCACCCATTACCCTAATGAGCAGTTCTTC | CASTHYPNEQFF
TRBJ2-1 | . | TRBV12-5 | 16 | TGTGCTAGTGGTTTCCCGTCTGGGTTTAGGAACAATGAGCAGTTCTTC | CASGFPSGFRNNEQFF
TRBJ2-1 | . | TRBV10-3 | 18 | TGTGCCATCAGTGAGACTACGACAGGGAGGAGCTCCTACAATGAGCAGTTCTTC | CAISETTTGRSSYNEQFF
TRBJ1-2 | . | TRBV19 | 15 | TGTGCCAGTAGCCCCGAGTATCTGAGGGCCTATGGCTACACCTTC | CASSPEYLRAYGYTF
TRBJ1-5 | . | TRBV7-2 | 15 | TGTGCCAGCAGCTTAGCAGACCTTAGCAATCAGCCCCAGCATTTT | CASSLADLSNQPQHF
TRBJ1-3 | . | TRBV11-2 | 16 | TGTGCCAGCAGCTTCCCGGACACGAGCTCTGGAAACACCATATATTTT | CASSFPDTSSGNTIYF
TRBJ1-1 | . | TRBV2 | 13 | TGTGCCAGCACCCCTGGCCCCCAACTTGAAGCTTTCTTT | CASTPGPQLEAFF